This entry lists 22 T cell receptor beta chains sequenced from one sample in a study of blood T cell repertoires in COVID-19 (dated by TCRdb to about 2020). Libraries were built with the immunoSEQ multiplex PCR assay. The source is immuneACCESS, and TCRdb retained only in-frame sequences with V and J called. Part of the clones is not carried over; for the studies checked, unresolved V genes explain less than half of this, and the remainder is unexplained. The sample has some 240,000 clones on record, about 78% of them singletons. Jointly, the top ten make up 7.2% of the sample. The specimen was peripheral blood. These receptors originate from a woman in her sixties or seventies with acute or convalescent COVID-19.

The chain recombines TRBV2 with TRBJ1-6; D unclear. CDR3 length equals 15 residues. Germline assignment: CDR1 SNHLY and CDR2 FYNNEI. V was pared by 2 bases and J by 6 bases, with 11 bases between. DNA for the CDR3: TGTGCCAGCAGTGAATTAGGAGGGAGTAATTCACCCCTCCACTTT. It specifies CASSELGGSNSPLHF. The whole variable domain, filled in from reference TRBV2 and TRBJ1-6, reads EPEVTQTPSHQVTQMGQEVILRCVPISNHLYFYWYRQILGQKVEFLVSFYNNEISEKSEIFDDQFSVERPDGSNFTLKIRSTKLEDSAMYFCASSELGGSNSPLHFGNGTRLTVT.

The V and J genes are TRBV5-1 and TRBJ2-5; 9 bases fit TRBD1. V was pared by 3 bases and J by 6 bases, with 9 bases of the junction left unmatched. Germline V gene sequence: CDR1 SGHRS, CDR2 YFSETQ. The length of the CDR3 is 15 residues. CDR3 coding DNA: TGCGCCAGCAGCTCTGGTACGGGACAGGGCAAGACCCAGTACTTC. Translating gives CASSSGTGQGKTQYF.

This clone was observed once. The CDR3 loop is CASSSGTGGEAFF. CDR3 DNA sequence: TGTGCCAGCAGTTCCGGGACAGGGGGCGAAGCTTTCTTT. The V and J genes are TRBV6-5 and TRBJ1-1; TRBD1 agrees at 12 bases. The CDR3 extends over 13 amino acids. Trimming at V came to 4 bases and at J to 8 bases, leaving 2 bases not matched to a gene. The germline V gene has CDR1 MNHEY and CDR2 SVGAGI.

The chain's CDR3 is CASSYSGGATNEQFF. The CDR3 coding sequence is TGTGCCAGCAGTTACTCCGGGGGGGCGACAAATGAGCAGTTCTTC. The chain combines TRBV6-2 or TRBV6-3 with TRBJ2-1, with 8 positions matching TRBD2. CDR1 and CDR2 from the germline V gene are MNHEY and SVGEGT. The V gene end was trimmed by 0 bases and the J gene end by 7 bases; junction bases not matched to a gene: 5. The CDR3 contains 15 residues.

A few counts support this clone. The chain combines TRBV7-2 with TRBJ1-1, with a weak D call TRBD1 (5 bases). Germline V lookup: CDR1 SGHTA, CDR2 FQGNSA. V lost 2 bases and J 1 base, leaving 11 bases between the germline ends. This CDR3 is built from 15 residues. CDR3 amino acids: CASSLTGGKNTEAFF. The CDR3 nucleotides are TGTGCCAGCAGCTTAACCGGGGGAAAGAACACTGAAGCTTTCTTT.

J is TRBJ1-6 and V is TRBV5-3, with D maybe TRBD1 (6 bases). TRBV5-3 is assigned to the ORF class and has an uncertain function. The CDR3 length is 15 residues. Trimming pared 2 bases from V and 6 bases from J, leaving 12 bases between. The CDR3 reads CARSFGQRANSPLHF. In nucleotides, the CDR3 is TGTGCCAGAAGCTTCGGACAGAGAGCTAATTCACCCCTCCACTTT.

The V gene is TRBV5-1, the J gene TRBJ1-6; 7 bases agree with TRBD1. The CDR3 contains 14 residues. Trimming removed 2 bases from V and 6 bases from J; junction bases left unmatched: 2. Germline V lookup: CDR1 SGHRS, CDR2 YFSETQ. The CDR3 sequence is CASSFGTVNSPLHF. CDR3 DNA sequence: TGCGCCAGCAGCTTTGGGACAGTTAATTCACCCCTCCACTTT.

Turning to this clone: The same CDR3 arises from other DNA sequences in this sample as well. The chain joins TRBV7-2 to TRBJ1-2, with 7 bases fitting TRBD1. This CDR3 has 13 residues. Trimming at V came to 2 bases and at J to 6 bases, leaving 3 bases not matched to a gene. CDR1 is SGHTA and CDR2 is FQGNSA in the germline V gene. The CDR3 DNA reads TGTGCCAGCAGCTTACGACAGGGAGATGGCTACACCTTC. Its translation: CASSLRQGDGYTF.

V and J are TRBV4-1 and TRBJ1-2; D not certain. There are 17 residues in the CDR3. Trimming pared 4 bases from V and 6 bases from J, leaving 24 bases between. Germline lookup yields CDR1 MGHRA and CDR2 YSYEKL. This CDR3 reads CASSLDSHGSRVDGYTF. The DNA for the CDR3 is TGCGCCAGCAGCCTTGACTCCCATGGGTCCCGCGTCGATGGCTACACCTTC.

This clone was seen a handful of times. This chain uses TRBV2 with TRBJ1-5; 8 bases map to TRBD1. The CDR3 totals 14 residues. J was trimmed by 6 bases and V by 4 bases; bases with no gene match: 5. Germline CDR1 and CDR2: SNHLY and FYNNEI. The CDR3 sequence: CASSGTGLVQPQHF. In DNA form, the CDR3 reads TGTGCCAGCAGTGGGACAGGGTTGGTTCAGCCCCAGCATTTT.

V and J are TRBV6-5 and TRBJ1-1, with D perhaps matching TRBD1 (6 bases). Germline values: CDR1 MNHEY, CDR2 SVGAGI. With 6 bases removed from V and 4 bases from J, the gap between germline ends came to 12 bases. The CDR3 sequence is 13 residues long. The CDR3 region has the DNA TGTGCCAGCAGACGTACAGGGTCCACTGAAGCTTTCTTT. Its translation is CASRRTGSTEAFF.

J is TRBJ2-3 and V is TRBV11-2; 10 bases align to TRBD2. This CDR3 spans 15 amino acids. Germline CDR1 reads SGHAT; CDR2 reads FQNNGV. The V and J ends lost 2 bases and 6 bases, in that order; junction bases with no gene match: 5. CDR3 DNA: TGTGCCAGCAGCTTAAAGCGGGGGGGCTGGGATACGCAGTATTTT. It translates to CASSLKRGGWDTQYF.

V and J are TRBV18 and TRBJ2-7; TRBD2 aligns across 9 bases. The J segment lost 2 bases and the V segment lost 3 bases, leaving 11 bases of the junction unmatched. Germline-derived CDR1 and CDR2 are KGHSH and LQKENI. The CDR3 runs 17 residues. The CDR3 spells CASSPRRERGVTYEQYV. The DNA for the CDR3 is TGTGCCAGCTCACCTCGCCGTGAGCGGGGGGTCACCTACGAGCAGTACGTC.

In its sample, this clone was seen a few times. The chain joins TRBV4-2 to TRBJ2-5, with a weak D call TRBD2 (5 bases). V lost 0 bases and J lost 5, with 13 bases in between. Germline V gene sequence: CDR1 LGHNA, CDR2 YNFKEQ. This CDR3 comprises 15 residues. The CDR3 DNA sequence: TGTGCCAGCAGCCAAGACGCGGGCCTACCCGAGACCCAGTACTTC. Its translation is CASSQDAGLPETQYF.

This sequence joins TRBV30 and TRBJ2-5; 10 nucleotides match TRBD1. The J segment lost 4 bases and the V segment lost 5 bases, leaving 4 bases of the junction unmatched. Per the germline V gene, CDR1 is GTSNPN and CDR2 is SVGIG (reference sequence). This CDR3 comprises 13 residues. The CDR3 loop is CAWDRGRGETQYF. In DNA, the CDR3 is TGTGCCTGGGACAGGGGGCGCGGAGAGACCCAGTACTTC.

A single count supports this clone. The chain carries TRBV23-1 and TRBJ2-1, with 16 positions matching TRBD2. TRBV23-1 is placed among ORFs of uncertain function. CDR3 length equals 20 residues. V was clipped by 8 bases and J by 4 bases; unmatched bases: 17. The CDR3 spells CASYTPGLAGGGPAYNEQFF. CDR3 DNA: TGCGCCAGCTACACTCCGGGACTAGCGGGGGGGGGCCCGGCGTACAATGAGCAGTTCTTC.

The chain links TRBV5-1 to TRBJ1-2, with a weak D call TRBD1 (5 bases). This CDR3 has 14 amino acids. Germline assignment: CDR1 SGHRS and CDR2 YFSETQ. V shed 5 bases and J shed 3 bases, with 14 bases lying between them. CDR3 sequence: CASRVPTGDYGYTF. The CDR3 DNA reads as TGCGCCAGCAGAGTCCCCACGGGGGACTATGGCTACACCTTC.

The J gene is TRBJ2-3, the V gene TRBV2; 9 positions match TRBD2. J lost 4 bases, V lost 6 bases, and 8 bases had no gene match. From germline, CDR1 is SNHLY and CDR2 FYNNEI. The CDR3 is 15 amino acids. The CDR3 spells CASRGGLAVADTQYF. DNA of the CDR3: TGTGCCAGCAGAGGGGGACTAGCTGTCGCAGATACGCAGTATTTT. Variable domain in full (rest from reference TRBV2 and TRBJ2-3): EPEVTQTPSHQVTQMGQEVILRCVPISNHLYFYWYRQILGQKVEFLVSFYNNEISEKSEIFDDQFSVERPDGSNFTLKIRSTKLEDSAMYFCASRGGLAVADTQYFGPGTRLTVL.

This clone has just a few counts. The chain recombines TRBV6-2 or TRBV6-3 with TRBJ1-1; TRBD1 matches 8 bases. The CDR3 contains 17 residues. In germline, CDR1 is MNHEY, CDR2 SVGEGT. Trimming at V came to 4 bases and at J to 0 bases, leaving 10 bases not matched to a gene. CDR3 sequence (DNA): TGTGCCAGCAGTTTCCCTGGGACAGGTCCTATGAACACTGAAGCTTTCTTT. Amino acids: CASSFPGTGPMNTEAFF.

V and J are TRBV19 and TRBJ1-3; D is undetermined. The length of the CDR3 is 14 residues. Trimming pared 10 bases from V and 0 bases from J, leaving 13 bases between. CDR1 is LNHDA and CDR2 is SQIVND in the germline V gene (reference sequence). The CDR3 sequence is CATKEAHSGNTIYF. CDR3 nucleotide sequence: TGTGCCACCAAGGAGGCCCACTCTGGAAACACCATATATTTT.

For the CDR3, the DNA is TGCAGCGTTGTCGCGACAGGGGGCCTTGGACAGCCCCAGCATTTT. This encodes CSVVATGGLGQPQHF. The chain couples TRBV29-1 to TRBJ1-5, with TRBD1 matching over 10 bases. In germline, CDR1 is SQVTM, CDR2 ANQGSEA. The V segment lost 4 bases and the J segment 7 bases; nucleotides outside the gene matches: 10. This CDR3 is 15 amino acids long.

V usage is TRBV5-8 and J usage is TRBJ2-6; 7 bases are a match to TRBD1. The germline CDR1 and CDR2 sequences are SGHTS and YDEGEE. V shed 5 bases and J 13 bases; nucleotides not matched to a gene: 21. This CDR3 comprises 17 residues. This CDR3 is CASRHRDRLLQTKVLTF. Written as DNA, the CDR3 is TGTGCCAGCAGACATAGGGACAGACTACTCCAAACAAAAGTCCTGACTTTC. The full variable domain, in which reference TRBV5-8 and TRBJ2-6 provide the parts outside the CDR3, is EAGVTQSPTHLIKTRGQQATLRCSPISGHTSVYWYQQALGLGLQFLLWYDEGEERNRGNFPPRFSGRQFPNYSSELNVNALELEDSALYLCASRHRDRLLQTKVLTFGAGSRLTVL.